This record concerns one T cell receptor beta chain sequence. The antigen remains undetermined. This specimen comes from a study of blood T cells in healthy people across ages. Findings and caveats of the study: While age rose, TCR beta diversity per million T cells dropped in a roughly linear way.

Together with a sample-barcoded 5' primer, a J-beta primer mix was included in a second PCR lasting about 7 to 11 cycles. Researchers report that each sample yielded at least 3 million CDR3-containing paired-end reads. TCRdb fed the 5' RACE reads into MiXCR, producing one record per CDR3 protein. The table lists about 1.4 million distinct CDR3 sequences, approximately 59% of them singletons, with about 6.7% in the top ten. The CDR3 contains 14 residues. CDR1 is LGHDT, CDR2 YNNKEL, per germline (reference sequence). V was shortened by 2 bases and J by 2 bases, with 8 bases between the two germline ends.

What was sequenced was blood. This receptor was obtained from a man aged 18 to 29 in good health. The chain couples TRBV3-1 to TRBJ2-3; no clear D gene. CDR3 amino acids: CASSQLGPTDTQYF. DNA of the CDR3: TGTGCCAGCAGCCAATTAGGCCCCACAGATACGCAGTATTTT.